This TCR beta chain was identified in a study of shared clonotypes between healthy human individuals. Study as a whole: CD4 naive and memory got three plates each, CD8 naive two, CD8 memory one.

Profiled with immunoSEQ multiplex PCR; TCRdb holds only in-frame clones, not every one. The table records around 2,000,000 clones, 93% of them present only once. The naive CD8 fraction comprised CD45RO-negative cells positively selected for CCR7 and excluded terminally differentiated effector memory CD45RA+ cells. With respect to this clone: The sample has other DNA sequences that encode this CDR3 too.

Sequenced material: naive CD8+ T cells from PBMCs. This clonotype was sampled from a man younger than 35 in good health. Some clones in this sample may be carry-over from other donors' samples.

Written as DNA, the CDR3 is TGTGCCAGCAGTGAAGAGGTCGCGGGAGGATTCTACAATGAGCAGTTCTTC. Translation gives CASSEEVAGGFYNEQFF. The genes are TRBV6-1 and TRBJ2-1; TRBD2 agrees at 8 bases. Germline CDR1 reads MNHNS; CDR2 reads SASEGT. The V gene end was trimmed by 1 base and the J gene end by 3 bases; junction bases not matched to a gene: 8. This CDR3 is built from 17 residues.